The clone carrying this T cell receptor beta chain appeared once. Its matching antigen is unknown. Germline CDR1 is LNHDA and CDR2 is SQIVND (reference sequence). V dropped 5 bases and J dropped 3; count of bases not matched to a gene: 3. This CDR3 region has 13 residues. The sample originates from a study of shared clonotypes between healthy human individuals. About the study: The study enrolled a couple of women and a few men aged 18 to 49.

Original methodology: Junction-only immunoSEQ sequences carried no quality scores, so filtering differed. Produced via immunoSEQ multiplex PCR; TCRdb's table is partial and in-frame only. Clone size and the V and J calls come from that table; the DNA yielded D and trimming. This sample has over 2 million clones, with around 95% found just once. Recent vaccinations or acute infections were absent in the healthy HIV-negative adult donors. Study-wide results and limits: Clonotype sharing among the donors was expected to vary with sequencing depth.

The sequence came from a man aged 18 to 30 in good health. The rearrangement links TRBV19 to TRBJ1-2; TRBD1 aligns across 7 bases. Sequencing input: naive CD4+ T cells sorted from blood. Specified subset: CD45RA+ positively selected. CDR3 nucleotide sequence: TGTGCCAGTAGTGCCAGGGGGGACTATGGCTACACCTTC. It encodes CASSARGDYGYTF.